The clone carrying this TCR beta chain was seen a handful of times. As yet, its antigen is unknown. Patients included in sequencing had previously demonstrated CD8+CD57+ cell expansion by flow cytometry. Patient blood was sampled before any therapy had been received. These data belong to a study of CD8+CD57+ T cells in acquired aplastic anemia. Study-level findings and limits: Statistical testing detected no significant gap in CD8+ Simpson's diversity between patients and controls. Patients and controls shared over 25 CD8+ CDR3 sequences, which appeared highly expressed in patients and within their immunodominant clones.

Both TCR beta VDJ combination and CDR3 sequence profiling were carried out. Genomic DNA was the template for this profiling. MiXCR, applied by TCRdb to the reads, yields one record per CDR3 protein. The sample has more than 150,000 distinct CDR3 sequences, roughly half seen once; the top ten hold over 7.5%. This clonotype was sampled from a human donor with aplastic anemia. Sequenced material: sorted CD4+, CD8+, or CD8+CD57+ T cells (not recorded which) from PBMCs.

This CDR3 is CASSVSTEGEQFF. The CDR3 DNA reads as TGTGCCAGCAGTGTGAGTACGGAGGGTGAGCAGTTCTTC. The chain recombines TRBV2 with TRBJ2-1; D is perhaps TRBD2 (6 bases). V lost 4 bases and J lost 9, with 13 bases in between. From germline, CDR1 is SNHLY and CDR2 FYNNEI. There are 13 residues in the CDR3.